This TCR beta chain stems from a study of cytomegalovirus exposure and HLA in healthy donors (TCRdb year 2017). Background for the entire study: According to a later analysis, one platform produced both the 110 or so validation repertoires and the 550 to 800 repertoires of the first cohort. The study combined high-throughput TCR immunosequencing, statistical association of individual TCRs with disease status, and machine learning to predict cytomegalovirus infection status. The study was designed to test whether signatures of past pathogen exposure could be identified by cataloging public T cell receptors. In addition to the first cohort of 666 subjects, a separate validation cohort of 120 different subjects was used.

Receptors were amplified or captured by the immunoSEQ multiplex PCR assay. The published analysis was carried out like this. A statistical classification framework was built for diagnosing cytomegalovirus status from the catalog of TCR beta chain sequences. TCRdb stores this immuneACCESS table with in-frame sequences only. Part of the clones is absent; in the studies checked, under half of the shortfall reflects unresolved V genes, and no reason is known for the rest. From that table come the V and J calls and clone size; the DNA was used to work out D and trimming. This sample holds about 98,000 clones; about 95% were observed only once. The ten largest clones take up approximately 1% of the sample. The V and J ends are trimmed by 0 bases and 4 bases, leaving 6 bases between them. CDR1 MNHEY and CDR2 SVGAGI are derived from the germline V gene. Including the terminal cysteine and phenylalanine, the CDR3 comprises 13 residues. The CDR3 DNA has 39 bases and is translated from base 1.

This clone was seen a handful of times. Its antigen is currently not known. The record has no base qualities; no much larger clone is one base away. The donors belonged to the validation cohort of under 150 subjects, which was separate from the approximately 700-subject first cohort. What the research found in general, with its limitations: While some public TCRs were present in many individuals, most TCR sequences turned up only very rarely across donors. The authors suggested that the approach could potentially be extended to other disease states and immunological phenotypes. The classifier was reported to diagnose cytomegalovirus status with high specificity and sensitivity in both the original cohort and the validation cohort. The study gave a list of under 200 TCR beta chains associated with cytomegalovirus. Of the cluster scores, approximately 94% were above 0 in a later analysis, which found that TCRs clustered in the first cohort also tended to co-occur in the 120 validation repertoires. All 120 or so repertoires were used to score co-occurrence in the validation cohort in a later analysis, because that analysis had no HLA typing for the cohort. Three of the identified cytomegalovirus-associated TCR beta chains were confirmed in vitro to be specific for cytomegalovirus antigens.

The receptor was derived from a woman between 18 and 29 years old in good health and CMV-seronegative. Recombination connected TRBV6-5 to TRBJ1-2; there is no confident call for the D gene. Sequencing used PBMCs. The CDR3 in this case is CASSYSTVYGYTF. The DNA sequence reads TGTGCCAGCAGTTACTCTACAGTCTATGGCTACACCTTC.